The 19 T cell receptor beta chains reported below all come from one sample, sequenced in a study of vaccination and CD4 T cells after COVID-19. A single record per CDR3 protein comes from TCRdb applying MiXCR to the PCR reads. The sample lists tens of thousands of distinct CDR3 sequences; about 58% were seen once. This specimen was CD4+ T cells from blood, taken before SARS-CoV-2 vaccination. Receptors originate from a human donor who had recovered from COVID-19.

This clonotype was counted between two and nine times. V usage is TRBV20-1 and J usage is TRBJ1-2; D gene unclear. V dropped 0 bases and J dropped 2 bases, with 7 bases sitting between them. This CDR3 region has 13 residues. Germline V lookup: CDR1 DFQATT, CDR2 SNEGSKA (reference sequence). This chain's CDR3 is CSARDYTNYGYTF. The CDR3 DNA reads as TGCAGTGCTAGAGATTACACAAACTATGGCTACACCTTC.

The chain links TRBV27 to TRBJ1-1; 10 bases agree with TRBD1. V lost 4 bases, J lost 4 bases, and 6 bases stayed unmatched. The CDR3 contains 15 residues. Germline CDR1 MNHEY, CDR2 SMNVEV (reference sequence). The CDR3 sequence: CASSSSGQGPTEAFF. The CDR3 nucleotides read TGTGCCAGCAGTTCCTCGGGACAGGGGCCCACTGAAGCTTTCTTT.

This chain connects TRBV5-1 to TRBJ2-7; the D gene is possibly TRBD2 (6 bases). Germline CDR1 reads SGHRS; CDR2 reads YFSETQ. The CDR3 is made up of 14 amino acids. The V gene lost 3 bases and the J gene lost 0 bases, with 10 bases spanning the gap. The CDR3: CASSSTSSSYEQYF. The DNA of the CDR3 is TGCGCCAGCAGCTCGACTAGTAGCTCCTACGAGCAGTACTTC.

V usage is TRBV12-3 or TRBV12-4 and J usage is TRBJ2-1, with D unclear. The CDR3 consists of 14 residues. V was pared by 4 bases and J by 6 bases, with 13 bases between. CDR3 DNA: TGTGCCAGCAGTTCCAGAAACAGTGTCAATGAGCAGTTCTTC. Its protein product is CASSSRNSVNEQFF.

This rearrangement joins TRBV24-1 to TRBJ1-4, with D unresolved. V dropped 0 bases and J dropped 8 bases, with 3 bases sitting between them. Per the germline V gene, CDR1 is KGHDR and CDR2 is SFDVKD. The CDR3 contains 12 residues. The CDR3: CATSDLTEKLFF. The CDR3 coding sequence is TGTGCCACCAGTGATTTGACCGAAAAACTGTTTTTT.

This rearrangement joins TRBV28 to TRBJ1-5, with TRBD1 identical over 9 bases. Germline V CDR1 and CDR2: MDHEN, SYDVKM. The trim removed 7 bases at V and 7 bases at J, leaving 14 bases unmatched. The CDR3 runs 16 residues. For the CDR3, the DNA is TGTGCCAGCACCATTGGGGGACAGGGTTCTGGACAGCCCCAGCATTTT. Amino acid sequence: CASTIGGQGSGQPQHF.

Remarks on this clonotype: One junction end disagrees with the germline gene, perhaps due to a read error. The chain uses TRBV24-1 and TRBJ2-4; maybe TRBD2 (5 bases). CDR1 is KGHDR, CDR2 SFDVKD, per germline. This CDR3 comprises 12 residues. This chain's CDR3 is CATSDFGRTLDF. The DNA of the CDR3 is TGTGCCACCAGTGATTTTGGTAGGACTCTAGACTTC.

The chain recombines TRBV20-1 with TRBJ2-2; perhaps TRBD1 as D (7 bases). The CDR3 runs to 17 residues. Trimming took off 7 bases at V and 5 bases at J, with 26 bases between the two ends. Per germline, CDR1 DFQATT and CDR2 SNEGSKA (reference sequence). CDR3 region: CSVERGPAGPKTGELFF. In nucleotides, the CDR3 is TGCAGTGTTGAAAGGGGGCCGGCGGGACCAAAGACCGGGGAGCTGTTTTTT.

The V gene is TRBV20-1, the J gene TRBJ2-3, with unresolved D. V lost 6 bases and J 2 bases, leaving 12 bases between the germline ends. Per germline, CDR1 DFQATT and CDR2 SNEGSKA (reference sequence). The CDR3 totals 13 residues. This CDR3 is CSALTVNTDTQYF. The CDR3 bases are TGCAGTGCGCTAACAGTTAACACAGATACGCAGTATTTT.

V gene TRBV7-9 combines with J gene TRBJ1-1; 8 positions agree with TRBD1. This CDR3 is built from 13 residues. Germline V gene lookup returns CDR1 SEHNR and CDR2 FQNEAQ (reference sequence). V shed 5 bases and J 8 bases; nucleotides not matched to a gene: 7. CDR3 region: CASSLNRGREAFF. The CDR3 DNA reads TGTGCCAGCAGCCTAAACAGGGGGAGGGAAGCTTTCTTT.

The CDR3 sequence: CASRRGRGLLMGYGYTF. The CDR3 nucleotides read TGTGCCAGTAGGCGGGGCAGGGGACTCCTAATGGGCTATGGCTACACCTTC. The J gene is TRBJ1-2, the V gene TRBV19; D is possibly TRBD1 (6 bases). Trimming shortened V by 6 bases and J by 4 bases, and 24 bases separated the two germline ends. The CDR3 has 17 residues. The germline CDR1 and CDR2 sequences are LNHDA and SQIVND (reference sequence).

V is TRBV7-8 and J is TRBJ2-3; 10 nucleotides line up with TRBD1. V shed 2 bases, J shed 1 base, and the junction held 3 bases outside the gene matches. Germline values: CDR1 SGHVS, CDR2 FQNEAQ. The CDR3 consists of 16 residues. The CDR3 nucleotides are TGTGCCAGCAGCTTAACCGGGACAGGGGGCACAGATACGCAGTATTTT. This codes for CASSLTGTGGTDTQYF.

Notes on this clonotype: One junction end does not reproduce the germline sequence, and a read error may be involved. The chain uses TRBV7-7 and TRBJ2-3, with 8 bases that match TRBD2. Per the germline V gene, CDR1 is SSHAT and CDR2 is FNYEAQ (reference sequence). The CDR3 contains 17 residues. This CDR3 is CASSLAPPGGRLDTQYF. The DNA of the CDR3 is TGTGCTAGCAGCTTAGCGCCCCCGGGAGGGCGTTTAGATACGCAGTATTTT.

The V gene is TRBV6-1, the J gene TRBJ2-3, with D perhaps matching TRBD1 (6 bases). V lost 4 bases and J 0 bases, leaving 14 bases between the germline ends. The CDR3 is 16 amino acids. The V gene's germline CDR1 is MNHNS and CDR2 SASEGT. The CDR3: CASSGLLGASTDTQYF. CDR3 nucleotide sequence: TGTGCCAGCAGTGGCCTACTGGGGGCGAGCACAGATACGCAGTATTTT.

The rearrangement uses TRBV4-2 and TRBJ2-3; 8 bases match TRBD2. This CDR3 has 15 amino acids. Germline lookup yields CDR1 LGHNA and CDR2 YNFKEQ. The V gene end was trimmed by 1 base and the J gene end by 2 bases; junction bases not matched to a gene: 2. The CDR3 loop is CASSQVAGLTDTQYF. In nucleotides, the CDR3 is TGTGCCAGCAGCCAAGTAGCGGGACTCACAGATACGCAGTATTTT.

CDR3 DNA sequence: TGTGCCAGCAGCACAAACGGCCACTCTGGAAACACCATATATTTT. It encodes CASSTNGHSGNTIYF. The rearrangement joins TRBV7-3 to TRBJ1-3; D ambiguous. Trimming took off 5 bases at V and 0 bases at J, with 11 bases between the two ends. The CDR3 contains 15 residues. Germline loops: CDR1 SGHTA, CDR2 FQGTGA. The entire variable domain, with the rest obtained from reference TRBV7-3 and TRBJ1-3, is as follows: GAGVSQTPSNKVTEKGKYVELRCDPISGHTALYWYRQSLGQGPEFLIYFQGTGAADDSGLPNDRFFAVRPEGSVSTLKIQRTERGDSAVYLCASSTNGHSGNTIYFGEGSWLTVV.

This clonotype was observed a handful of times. CDR3 in DNA: TGTGCCAGCAGCAGGCAATCACTAGTTGGCACCGGGGAGCTGTTTTTT. Its protein product is CASSRQSLVGTGELFF. The chain carries TRBV7-3 and TRBJ2-2, with TRBD2 as a possible D gene (5 bases). The CDR3 consists of 16 residues. Germline CDR1 is SGHTA and CDR2 is FQGTGA. Trimming took off 5 bases at V and 4 bases at J, with 17 bases between the two ends.

The CDR3 DNA follows: TGTGCCAGCGGGGGGTACACCGGGGAGCTGTTTTTT. Protein sequence: CASGGYTGELFF. The V gene is TRBV2, the J gene TRBJ2-2; D possibly corresponds to TRBD2 (6 bases). The CDR3 extends over 12 amino acids. The V end was cut by 8 bases, the J end by 3 bases, with 7 bases between. Germline-derived CDR1 and CDR2 are SNHLY and FYNNEI.

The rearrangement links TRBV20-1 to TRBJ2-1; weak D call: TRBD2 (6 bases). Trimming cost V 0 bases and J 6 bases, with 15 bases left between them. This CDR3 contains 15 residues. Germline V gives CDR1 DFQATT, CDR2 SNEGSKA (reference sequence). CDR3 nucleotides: TGCAGTGCTAGAGATCTAACCGGGACTCTCAATGAGCAGTTCTTC. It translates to CSARDLTGTLNEQFF.